These 29 T cell receptor beta chains originate from one sample sequenced in a study of blood T cell repertoires in COVID-19. Libraries were prepared by immunoSEQ multiplex PCR; TCRdb keeps only in-frame clonotypes and omits some of them. The data hold about 200,000 clones, with over 80% observed a single time. The sequencing input was PBMCs or T cells enriched from blood (not recorded which). Receptors originate from a man aged 25 to 45 who had recovered from COVID-19.

V is TRBV6-2 or TRBV6-3 and J is TRBJ2-3; perhaps TRBD2 as D (6 bases). The CDR3 has 18 residues. V lost 0 bases and J 4 bases, leaving 20 bases between the germline ends. Germline V gene data show CDR1 as MNHEY and CDR2 as SVGEGT. This CDR3 reads CASSYSRFGGQRADTQYF. Written as DNA, the CDR3 is TGTGCCAGCAGTTACTCGAGGTTTGGTGGCCAGCGGGCAGATACGCAGTATTTT.

J is TRBJ1-2 and V is TRBV2, with D possibly matching TRBD1 (6 bases). The V end was cut by 6 bases, the J end by 8 bases, with 16 bases between. The germline CDR1 and CDR2 sequences are SNHLY and FYNNEI. The CDR3 covers 13 residues. The CDR3 reads CASSEQGFRGYTF. CDR3 DNA sequence: TGTGCCAGCAGCGAACAGGGATTCAGGGGCTACACCTTC.

The CDR3 DNA reads TGTGCCAGCAGCCTACTACGTGTGGGGGACAGAAGAAATCAGCCCCAGCATTTT. Amino acids: CASSLLRVGDRRNQPQHF. This sequence joins TRBV13 and TRBJ1-5; 7 bases line up with TRBD1. The V segment lost 5 bases and the J segment 4 bases; nucleotides outside the gene matches: 17. CDR1 and CDR2 (germline): PRHDT, FYEKMQ (reference sequence). The CDR3 extends over 18 amino acids.

The V call is TRBV28, the J call TRBJ1-3; TRBD1 is a possible D gene (5 bases). Germline V CDR1 and CDR2: MDHEN, SYDVKM. V lost 6 bases and J 0 bases, leaving 12 bases between the germline ends. The CDR3 contains 15 residues. This CDR3 reads CASSQGLISGNTIYF. CDR3 bases: TGTGCCAGCAGCCAGGGACTGATCTCTGGAAACACCATATATTTT.

This chain joins TRBV5-4 and TRBJ2-5, with a tentative D call TRBD1 (5 bases). From germline, CDR1 is SGHNT and CDR2 YYREEE (reference sequence). V was trimmed by 4 bases and J by 5 bases, leaving 9 bases between them. The CDR3 has 12 residues. The CDR3 region has the DNA TGTGCCAGCAGCCTGGGGCCCGAGACCCAGTACTTC. Translating gives CASSLGPETQYF. Full variable domain (missing parts from reference TRBV5-4 and TRBJ2-5): ETGVTQSPTHLIKTRGQQVTLRCSSQSGHNTVSWYQQALGQGPQFIFQYYREEENGRGNFPPRFSGLQFPNYSSELNVNALELDDSALYLCASSLGPETQYFGPGTRLLVL.

The gene calls are TRBV28 and TRBJ2-7; 10 bases align to TRBD1. V dropped 5 bases and J dropped 2; count of bases not matched to a gene: 6. Germline CDR1 and CDR2: MDHEN and SYDVKM. The CDR3 is 15 residues long. CDR3 region: CASSLTGTGAYEQYF. DNA of the CDR3: TGTGCCAGCAGTCTGACCGGGACAGGGGCCTACGAGCAGTACTTC.

This clone was observed once. The gene calls are TRBV19 and TRBJ2-6; 9 nucleotides match TRBD1. Trimming removed 2 bases from V and 1 base from J; junction bases left unmatched: 3. The CDR3 loop spans 17 amino acids. In germline, CDR1 is LNHDA, CDR2 SQIVND (reference sequence). CDR3 loop: CASSIMDRGSGANVLTF. Here the CDR3 DNA reads TGTGCCAGTAGTATAATGGACAGGGGATCTGGGGCCAACGTCCTGACTTTC.

This chain uses TRBV11-2 with TRBJ2-1; possible D gene TRBD1, 6 bases. V was clipped by 0 bases and J by 3 bases, with 9 bases between them. Germline V CDR1 and CDR2: SGHAT, FQNNGV. There are 15 residues in the CDR3. The CDR3 region is CASSLEGANYNEQFF. As DNA, the CDR3 is TGTGCCAGCAGCTTAGAGGGGGCGAACTACAATGAGCAGTTCTTC.

The chain uses TRBV5-5 and TRBJ2-7; D not certain. Germline CDR1 SGHKS, CDR2 YYEKEE (reference sequence). V lost 0 bases and J lost 4, with 5 bases in between. This CDR3 is 12 amino acids long. The chain's CDR3 is CASSLEQYEQYF. The CDR3 coding sequence is TGTGCCAGCAGCTTGGAGCAATACGAGCAGTACTTC.

The J gene is TRBJ1-6, the V gene TRBV19; 7 bases align to TRBD1. CDR1 and CDR2 from the germline V gene are LNHDA and SQIVND (reference sequence). The CDR3 sequence is 15 residues long. V shed 8 bases and J 2 bases; nucleotides not matched to a gene: 6. The CDR3 region is CASRQQGTYNSPLHF. The CDR3 DNA follows: TGTGCCAGTCGTCAACAGGGGACCTATAATTCACCCCTCCACTTT.

This chain uses TRBV19 with TRBJ1-3, with D possibly being TRBD1 (5 bases). The CDR3 totals 15 residues. Trimming shortened V by 0 bases and J by 1 base, and 7 bases separated the two germline ends. CDR1 and CDR2 from the germline V gene are LNHDA and SQIVND (reference sequence). The CDR3 loop reads CASSIDRASGNTIYF. Here the CDR3 DNA reads TGTGCCAGTAGTATAGACAGGGCATCTGGAAACACCATATATTTT.

The chain has TRBV11-3 and TRBJ1-5; the D is unclear. V lost 4 bases to trimming and J lost 0 bases, with 10 bases between them. CDR3 size: 15 residues. Germline CDR1 reads SGHNT; CDR2 reads YENEEA. The CDR3 region is CASSSRHHSNQPQHF. The CDR3 nucleotides are TGTGCCAGCAGCTCTCGACACCATAGCAATCAGCCCCAGCATTTT.

V usage is TRBV7-9 and J usage is TRBJ2-6; D is ambiguous. The CDR3 is 14 amino acids. V was cut by 6 bases and J by 3 bases, with 9 bases left in between. Germline V CDR1 and CDR2: SEHNR, FQNEAQ (reference sequence). The chain's CDR3 is CASRVPGGANVLTF. CDR3 bases: TGTGCCAGCAGAGTTCCGGGTGGGGCCAACGTCCTGACTTTC.

This chain links TRBV5-8 with TRBJ1-5; 8 bases align to TRBD1. Losses at the gene ends were 4 bases for V and 0 bases for J; bases not matched to a gene: 6. This CDR3 is built from 16 residues. CDR1 is SGHTS and CDR2 is YDEGEE in the germline V gene. The DNA of the CDR3 is TGTGCCAGCAGCCAGGGGACAGGACTTAGCAATCAGCCCCAGCATTTT. Protein: CASSQGTGLSNQPQHF.

The chain employs TRBV4-3 and TRBJ2-1, with 8 bases that match TRBD1. V gave up 0 bases and J gave up 2 bases; unmatched junction bases: 6. This CDR3 region has 17 residues. Germline CDR1 and CDR2: LGHNA and YSLEER. DNA for the CDR3: TGCGCCAGCAGCCAAGATCAGAAACAGGGGGCCTACAATGAGCAGTTCTTC. The encoded protein is CASSQDQKQGAYNEQFF.

The CDR3 bases are TGCGCCAGCAGCCAAGACAGGGCCTATGGCTACACCTTC. Residues: CASSQDRAYGYTF. The rearrangement links TRBV4-1 to TRBJ1-2; weak D call: TRBD1 (5 bases). The germline gives CDR1 MGHRA, CDR2 YSYEKL. The V gene lost 0 bases and the J gene lost 4 bases, with 6 bases spanning the gap. The CDR3 runs to 13 residues.

The V call is TRBV6-2 or TRBV6-3, the J call TRBJ1-6; D perhaps matches TRBD1 (5 bases). Trimming cost V 6 bases and J 7 bases, with 16 bases left between them. The CDR3 is made up of 15 amino acids. Looked up from germline, CDR1 is MNHEY and CDR2 is SVGEGT. DNA for the CDR3: TGTGCCAGCAGCTTAGGGGCAGGTGACAATTCACCCCTCCACTTT. Translated: CASSLGAGDNSPLHF.

The chain recombines TRBV2 with TRBJ1-2; 7 bases align to TRBD1. Per germline, CDR1 SNHLY and CDR2 FYNNEI. CDR3 size: 13 residues. Trimming cost V 8 bases and J 7 bases; bases outside gene matches: 10. The CDR3 loop is CASWSGGTSGYTF. CDR3 DNA: TGTGCCAGCTGGTCAGGGGGTACGAGTGGCTACACCTTC. Drawing the rest from reference TRBV2 and TRBJ1-2, the complete variable domain is EPEVTQTPSHQVTQMGQEVILRCVPISNHLYFYWYRQILGQKVEFLVSFYNNEISEKSEIFDDQFSVERPDGSNFTLKIRSTKLEDSAMYFCASWSGGTSGYTFGSGTRLTVV.

The count of this clone is one. The rearrangement links TRBV18 to TRBJ2-1, with 8 bases that match TRBD2. The CDR3 runs 15 residues. Germline trimming cut 5 bases from V and 4 bases from J; bases unmatched to any gene: 7. From germline, CDR1 is KGHSH and CDR2 LQKENI. Here the CDR3 DNA reads TGTGCCAGCTCATCGGGACTAGGAGGTTACAATGAGCAGTTCTTC. It encodes CASSSGLGGYNEQFF.

This clone has a handful of counts. J is TRBJ1-3 and V is TRBV5-5; D call uncertain. This CDR3 contains 17 residues. CDR1 SGHKS and CDR2 YYEKEE come from the germline V gene (reference sequence). The germline V and J ends were trimmed by 5 bases and 2 bases, with 20 bases remaining between them. The CDR3 spells CASRFSGLEGTGNTIYF. The CDR3 nucleotides read TGTGCCAGCAGATTTTCCGGACTAGAAGGTACTGGAAACACCATATATTTT. Filled out from reference TRBV5-5 and TRBJ1-3, the complete variable domain reads DAGVTQSPTHLIKTRGQQVTLRCSPISGHKSVSWYQQVLGQGPQFIFQYYEKEERGRGNFPDRFSARQFPNYSSELNVNALLLGDSALYLCASRFSGLEGTGNTIYFGEGSWLTVV.

The CDR3 DNA is TGCGCCAGCAGCTCGAACCTGGGGAGGGCCCCCTACGAGCAGTACTTC. As protein: CASSSNLGRAPYEQYF. The chain uses TRBV5-1 and TRBJ2-7; 7 bases are shared with TRBD2. This CDR3 has 16 amino acids. Germline V CDR1 and CDR2: SGHRS, YFSETQ. Trimming took 3 bases from V and 2 from J; bases not matched to a gene: 11.

A few counts support this clone. This chain connects TRBV2 to TRBJ1-2; D ambiguous. Germline assignment: CDR1 SNHLY and CDR2 FYNNEI. V was shortened by 2 bases and J by 8 bases, with 12 bases between the two germline ends. This CDR3 is built from 13 residues. The CDR3 loop reads CASSEFGVGGYTF. Here the CDR3 DNA reads TGTGCCAGCAGTGAATTCGGGGTAGGCGGCTACACCTTC.

The chain combines TRBV2 with TRBJ1-1; TRBD1 is a possible D gene (6 bases). This CDR3 has 13 residues. The V end lost 5 bases, the J end lost 3 bases, and 10 bases lay between the germline ends. Per the germline V gene, CDR1 is SNHLY and CDR2 is FYNNEI. The DNA of the CDR3 is TGTGCCAGCAGTCGACAGGCCCACACTGAAGCTTTCTTT. Residues: CASSRQAHTEAFF.

V usage is TRBV5-6 and J usage is TRBJ1-1; D unclear. The germline gives CDR1 SGHDT, CDR2 YYEEEE. This CDR3 spans 16 amino acids. Trimming removed 6 bases from V and 5 bases from J, with 23 bases in between. This CDR3 is CASTSISGPQRTEAFF. As DNA, the CDR3 is TGTGCCAGCACCTCTATATCCGGCCCCCAGAGGACTGAAGCTTTCTTT.

The rearrangement links TRBV5-5 to TRBJ1-5; 8 bases match TRBD1. V gave up 5 bases and J gave up 1 base; unmatched junction bases: 5. Germline assignment: CDR1 SGHKS and CDR2 YYEKEE (reference sequence). The CDR3 runs 15 residues. Here the CDR3 reads CASRPTGASNQPQHF. CDR3 nucleotides: TGTGCCAGCAGACCGACAGGGGCAAGCAATCAGCCCCAGCATTTT.

The chain combines TRBV7-9 with TRBJ1-4; D is ambiguous. Between the trimmed V and J ends, which lost 1 base and 5 bases, there was a span of 11 bases. CDR1 and CDR2 (germline): SEHNR, FQNEAQ (reference sequence). The CDR3 totals 15 residues. This chain's CDR3 is CASSLGEGTNEKLFF. The CDR3 coding sequence is TGTGCCAGCAGCTTAGGGGAGGGCACAAATGAAAAACTGTTTTTT.

The rearrangement links TRBV7-2 to TRBJ1-1; no definite D call. Germline CDR1 and CDR2: SGHTA and FQGNSA. Deletions cut 5 bases from V and 1 base from J, with 8 bases between. CDR3 size: 13 residues. In nucleotides, the CDR3 is TGTGCCAGCAGCCTATACTGGAACACTGAAGCTTTCTTT. This codes for CASSLYWNTEAFF.

The V and J genes are TRBV21-1 and TRBJ1-1. TRBV21-1 is tagged as a pseudogene. The CDR3 has 14 residues. The CDR3 loop is CASSKEGKETEAFF. The CDR3 DNA follows: TGTGCCAGCAGCAAGGAGGGGAAGGAGACTGAAGCTTTCTTT.

V usage is TRBV11-3 and J usage is TRBJ2-2, with 7 bases that match TRBD2. The germline gives CDR1 SGHNT, CDR2 YENEEA. V lost 5 bases, J lost 2 bases, and 8 bases stayed unmatched. The CDR3 sequence is 16 residues long. CDR3 coding DNA: TGTGCCAGCAGCCCCTGGGGGACTACAAACACCGGGGAGCTGTTTTTT. Residues: CASSPWGTTNTGELFF.